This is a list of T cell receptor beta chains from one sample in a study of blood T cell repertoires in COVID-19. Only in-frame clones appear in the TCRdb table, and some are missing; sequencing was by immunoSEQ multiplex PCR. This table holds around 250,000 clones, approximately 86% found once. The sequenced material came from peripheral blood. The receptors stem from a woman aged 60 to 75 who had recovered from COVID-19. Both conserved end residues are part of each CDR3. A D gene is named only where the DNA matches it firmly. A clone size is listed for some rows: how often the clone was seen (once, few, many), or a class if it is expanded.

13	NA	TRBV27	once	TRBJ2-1	TGTGCCAGCAGGCTCAGCTCCTACAATGAGCAGTTCTTC	CASRLSSYNEQFF
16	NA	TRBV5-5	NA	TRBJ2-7	TGTGCCAGCAGCTTGCTTCCGGAGTCGAGCTCCTACGAGCAGTACTTC	CASSLLPESSSYEQYF
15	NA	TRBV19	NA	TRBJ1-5	TGTGCCAGTAGTATAGGACAGGCAAGGGGGCAGCCCCAGCATTTT	CASSIGQARGQPQHF
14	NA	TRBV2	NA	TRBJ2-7	TGTGCCAGCAGATTGAGCGGAGGGGTATACGAGCAGTACTTC	CASRLSGGVYEQYF
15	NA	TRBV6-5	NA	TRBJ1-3	TGTGCCAGCAGTTACGGAGTTTACTCTGGAAACACCATATATTTT	CASSYGVYSGNTIYF
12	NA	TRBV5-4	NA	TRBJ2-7	TGTGCCAGCAGCCAGGGTAACTACGAGCAGTACTTC	CASSQGNYEQYF
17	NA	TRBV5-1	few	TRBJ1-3	TGCGCCAGCAGCTCTTTACCCTCCGGGACACTTGGAAACACCATATATTTT	CASSSLPSGTLGNTIYF
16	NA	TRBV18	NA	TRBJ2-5	TGTGCCAGCTCACCCTCAACAATGAGACAGCAAGAGACCCAGTACTTC	CASSPSTMRQQETQYF
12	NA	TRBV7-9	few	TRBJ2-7	TGTGCCAGCAGCTTAAGACAGAACGAGCAGTACTTC	CASSLRQNEQYF
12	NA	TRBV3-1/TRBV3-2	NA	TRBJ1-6	TGTGCCAGCAGCCAAGTGGGGGCTCTCCTCCACTTT	CASSQVGALLHF
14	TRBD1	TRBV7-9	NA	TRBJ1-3	TGTGCCAGCAGCTTAGTAACACAGGGGAACACCATATATTTT	CASSLVTQGNTIYF
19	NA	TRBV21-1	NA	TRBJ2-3	TGTGCCAGCGGCCAGACTCCCCCCGGGGGAAGCAAAAGCACAGATACGCAGTATTTT	CASGQTPPGGSKSTDTQYF
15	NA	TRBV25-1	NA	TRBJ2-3	TGTGCCAGCAGTGAATTGACCTCACGGGCAGATACGCAGTATTTT	CASSELTSRADTQYF